The 32 T cell receptor beta chains given below trace back to one sample, sequenced in a study of blood T cells in healthy people across ages. Using a J-beta primer mix together with a sample-barcoded 5' primer, a second PCR was run for roughly 7 to 12 cycles. TCRdb recomputed calls from the 5' RACE reads with MiXCR, one row per CDR3 protein. This table has about 780,000 distinct CDR3 sequences, around 24% appearing once. This sample was shared with a second study, whose subject was T cells of mothers and their children.

The specimen was blood. The receptors were gathered from a boy aged 10-17 years in good health.

The chain couples TRBV15 to TRBJ1-2; D is undetermined. CDR3 length equals 14 residues. The V and J ends lost 0 bases and 6 bases respectively, with 11 bases between them. Per the germline V gene, CDR1 is LNHNV and CDR2 is YYDKDF (reference sequence). The CDR3 is CATSRDMGSDGYTF. CDR3 nucleotides: TGTGCCACCAGCAGAGATATGGGGTCTGATGGCTACACCTTC.

The chain recombines TRBV20-1 with TRBJ2-7; a possible D gene is TRBD1 (5 bases). The CDR3 has 14 amino acids. V was pared by 3 bases and J by 0 bases, with 12 bases between. The germline V gene encodes CDR1 DFQATT and CDR2 SNEGSKA (reference sequence). The CDR3, as DNA: TGCAGTGCTAGGGGGCAGGGAAACTCCTACGAGCAGTACTTC. This gives the protein CSARGQGNSYEQYF.

This chain joins TRBV28 and TRBJ1-2; the D is unclear. CDR1 MDHEN and CDR2 SYDVKM come from the germline V gene. This CDR3 region has 12 residues. The V end lost 7 bases, the J end lost 2 bases, and 8 bases lay between the germline ends. The CDR3 protein is CASTGLNYGYTF. The CDR3 coding sequence is TGTGCCAGCACCGGACTAAACTATGGCTACACCTTC.

This chain uses TRBV5-1 with TRBJ1-2; D is possibly TRBD1 (5 bases). The CDR3 spans 15 residues. The V gene's germline CDR1 is SGHRS and CDR2 YFSETQ. V gave up 6 bases and J gave up 0 bases, with 15 bases separating them. This CDR3 is CASTEMAGSNYGYTF. The CDR3 nucleotides are TGCGCCAGCACCGAGATGGCAGGGTCTAACTATGGCTACACCTTC.

This clonotype was seen a few times. The chain employs TRBV7-3 and TRBJ2-2, with 8 bases matching TRBD2. The length of the CDR3 is 15 residues. The V gene end was trimmed by 5 bases and the J gene end by 7 bases; junction bases not matched to a gene: 9. Germline V gives CDR1 SGHTA, CDR2 FQGTGA. CDR3 amino acids: CASSLSGGVDGELFF. CDR3 in DNA: TGTGCCAGCAGCCTGAGCGGGGGAGTCGACGGGGAGCTGTTTTTT.

The chain links TRBV5-1 to TRBJ2-5; 10 positions agree with TRBD2. The J call may be faulty, since TRBJ2-1 better matches the DNA end. The CDR3 extends over 15 amino acids. CDR1 is SGHRS, CDR2 YFSETQ, per germline. CDR3 in DNA: TGCGCCAGCTTCCCCGGAGCGGGGGGGCCCAATGAGCAGTTCTTC. Translation gives CASFPGAGGPNEQFF.

V usage is TRBV29-1 and J usage is TRBJ2-6, with D maybe TRBD1 (6 bases). The CDR3 has 16 amino acids. CDR1 is SQVTM and CDR2 is ANQGSEA in the germline V gene. Trimming stripped 6 bases from V and 3 bases from J, with 18 bases between. In nucleotides, the CDR3 is TGCAGCGTCGCAGGGGCGAAAGCTCATGGGGCCAACGTCCTGACTTTC. Protein: CSVAGAKAHGANVLTF.

The rearrangement joins TRBV10-3 to TRBJ2-3, with TRBD2 matching over 8 bases. This CDR3 is 17 amino acids long. J lost 6 bases, V lost 3 bases, and 14 bases had no gene match. CDR1 ENHRY and CDR2 SYGVKD come from the germline V gene. CDR3 sequence (DNA): TGTGCCATCAGTGACCGAAAGATAGCGGGGCTGTGGGATACGCAGTATTTT. Amino acid sequence: CAISDRKIAGLWDTQYF.

This clonotype occurred a few times. V is TRBV6-5 and J is TRBJ2-2; 10 bases match TRBD2. The CDR3 length is 14 residues. J lost 6 bases, V lost 5 bases, and 3 bases had no gene match. Germline V CDR1 and CDR2: MNHEY, SVGAGI. The CDR3 nucleotides read TGTGCCAGCAGTAGGGGACTAGCGTCCGGGGAGCTGTTTTTT. The encoded protein is CASSRGLASGELFF.

The chain uses TRBV12-3 or TRBV12-4 and TRBJ2-3; D not resolved. The CDR3 runs 12 residues. The V end lost 7 bases, the J end lost 5 bases, and 10 bases lay between the germline ends. The CDR3 DNA sequence: TGTGCCAGCACCCTCCGGATAGATACGCAGTATTTT. Its protein product is CASTLRIDTQYF.

The rearrangement links TRBV30 to TRBJ1-4, with 8 bases matching TRBD1. V was pared by 2 bases and J by 7 bases, with 9 bases of the junction left unmatched. Germline CDR1 GTSNPN, CDR2 SVGIG (reference sequence). This CDR3 has 15 amino acids. This CDR3 reads CAWSPNRGSGEKLFF. CDR3 coding DNA: TGTGCCTGGAGTCCCAACAGGGGGAGCGGTGAAAAACTGTTTTTT.

There are a few counts of this clonotype. CDR3 sequence reads: CASTGEAQGQFF. In DNA form, the CDR3 reads TGCGCCAGCACGGGGGAGGCCCAGGGGCAGTTCTTC. V gene TRBV5-1 combines with J gene TRBJ2-5, with D possibly TRBD2 on 6 matching bases. The end of the DNA fits TRBJ2-1 better, so the J call may be wrong. CDR1 is SGHRS and CDR2 is YFSETQ in the germline V gene. The CDR3 length is 12 residues.

The chain joins TRBV10-2 to TRBJ2-7; a possible D gene is TRBD2 (5 bases). Germline assignment: CDR1 WSHSY and CDR2 SAAADI. CDR3 length equals 15 residues. Between the trimmed V and J ends, which lost 2 bases and 3 bases, there was a span of 14 bases. CDR3 DNA: TGCGCCAGCAGTGAGCCCGGGGAAGGCAGCTACGAGCAGTACTTC. Protein: CASSEPGEGSYEQYF.

This clonotype showed up just a few times. The J gene is TRBJ2-5, the V gene TRBV7-9; D is unresolved. CDR3 length: 15 amino acids. V was shortened by 2 bases and J by 0 bases, with 10 bases between the two germline ends. Germline V gives CDR1 SEHNR, CDR2 FQNEAQ (reference sequence). The chain's CDR3 is CASSLKQTYQETQYF. CDR3 coding DNA: TGTGCCAGCAGCTTAAAACAGACGTACCAAGAGACCCAGTACTTC.

This sequence joins TRBV5-1 and TRBJ2-6, with no clear D. CDR1 is SGHRS, CDR2 YFSETQ, per germline. The CDR3 contains 15 residues. The V and J ends lost 6 bases and 2 bases respectively, with 12 bases between them. CDR3 sequence reads: CASNLQNPGANVLTF. CDR3 DNA: TGCGCCAGCAACTTACAAAACCCTGGGGCCAACGTCCTGACTTTC.

J is TRBJ1-4 and V is TRBV15; weak D call: TRBD1 (5 bases). Deletions cut 0 bases from V and 2 bases from J, with 10 bases between. Germline V gene data show CDR1 as LNHNV and CDR2 as YYDKDF (reference sequence). This CDR3 has 16 amino acids. The CDR3 spells CATSRDGATTNEKLFF. For the CDR3, the DNA is TGTGCCACCAGCAGAGATGGGGCAACGACTAATGAAAAACTGTTTTTT.

This sequence joins TRBV11-2 and TRBJ2-7, with no clear D. The CDR3 is 14 amino acids. Germline values: CDR1 SGHAT, CDR2 FQNNGV. V was clipped by 2 bases and J by 3 bases, with 11 bases between them. CDR3 in amino acids: CASSLTGSFYEQYF. The CDR3 coding sequence is TGTGCCAGCAGCTTAACCGGGTCCTTCTACGAGCAGTACTTC.

V is TRBV5-1 and J is TRBJ2-3; D not resolved. Germline V gene data show CDR1 as SGHRS and CDR2 as YFSETQ. The CDR3 runs to 14 residues. V was trimmed by 4 bases and J by 1 base, leaving 10 bases between them. The DNA for the CDR3 is TGCGCCAGCAGCCCGGCGGATCGCACAGATACGCAGTATTTT. Translated, it gives CASSPADRTDTQYF.

J is TRBJ1-4 and V is TRBV6-2 or TRBV6-3, with D possibly matching TRBD1 (5 bases). The CDR3 length is 14 residues. V lost 6 bases and J 8 bases, leaving 16 bases between the germline ends. Germline V gene lookup returns CDR1 MNHEY and CDR2 SVGEGT. DNA for the CDR3: TGTGCCAGCAGCCTTAACCAGGGTGAGGAAAAACTGTTTTTT. Its translation: CASSLNQGEEKLFF.

This clonotype was observed a handful of times. This chain links TRBV29-1 with TRBJ2-3; unclear D gene. The ends were cut back, 4 bases at V and 6 bases at J, with 11 bases in the middle. The CDR3 has 12 amino acids. Germline V gives CDR1 SQVTM, CDR2 ANQGSEA. Here the CDR3 reads CSVGSNGDTQYF. CDR3 in DNA: TGCAGCGTTGGATCTAACGGCGATACGCAGTATTTT.

This clonotype has a handful of counts. The chain employs TRBV6-6 and TRBJ2-5; D is undetermined. The J call is uncertain, as TRBJ2-1 better fits the DNA end. Germline V CDR1 and CDR2: MNHNY, SVGAGI (reference sequence). The CDR3 sequence is 14 residues long. As DNA, the CDR3 is TGTGCCAGCAGTTACTTGGGCTTGTACAATGAGCAGTTCTTC. Protein product: CASSYLGLYNEQFF.

CDR3 amino acids: CASSLGDMRLGEQYF. Written as DNA, the CDR3 is TGTGCCAGCAGCTTAGGGGACATGCGCCTTGGCGAGCAGTACTTC. The chain recombines TRBV7-9 with TRBJ2-7, with D perhaps TRBD1 (6 bases). The CDR3 totals 15 residues. Trimming shortened V by 1 base and J by 6 bases, and 16 bases separated the two germline ends. Germline V lookup: CDR1 SEHNR, CDR2 FQNEAQ (reference sequence).

This sequence joins TRBV5-1 and TRBJ2-1; a weak D match, TRBD1 (6 bases). Germline values: CDR1 SGHRS, CDR2 YFSETQ. CDR3 size: 14 residues. The V gene lost 4 bases and the J gene lost 6 bases, with 14 bases spanning the gap. The CDR3 DNA sequence: TGCGCCAGCAGCCCAGTCAGGGGTAGCAATGAGCAGTTCTTC. Its translation is CASSPVRGSNEQFF. The full variable domain, its missing parts supplied by reference TRBV5-1 and TRBJ2-1, is KAGVTQTPRYLIKTRGQQVTLSCSPISGHRSVSWYQQTPGQGLQFLFEYFSETQRNKGNFPGRFSGRQFSNSRSEMNVSTLELGDSALYLCASSPVRGSNEQFFGPGTRLTVL.

The J gene is TRBJ2-5, the V gene TRBV7-6, with D unclear. This CDR3 has 16 amino acids. The germline V gene has CDR1 SGHVS and CDR2 FNYEAQ. The germline V and J ends were trimmed by 0 bases and 1 base, with 12 bases remaining between them. The CDR3 region is CASSLAFRHSQETQYF. The CDR3 DNA sequence: TGTGCCAGCAGCTTAGCATTTAGACATTCCCAAGAGACCCAGTACTTC.

The chain uses TRBV4-1 and TRBJ2-5, with 7 nucleotides matching TRBD2. The length of the CDR3 is 15 residues. CDR1 MGHRA and CDR2 YSYEKL come from the germline V gene. V was pared by 3 bases and J by 5 bases, with 9 bases of the junction left unmatched. In nucleotides, the CDR3 is TGCGCCAGCAGCCATGAAACGGGGGGAGGGGAGACCCAGTACTTC. It yields the protein CASSHETGGGETQYF.

This clonotype came up a few times. This chain connects TRBV5-1 to TRBJ2-3; D not resolved. Germline-derived CDR1 and CDR2 are SGHRS and YFSETQ. The CDR3 consists of 16 residues. Trimming took off 0 bases at V and 1 base at J, with 12 bases between the two ends. CDR3 coding DNA: TGCGCCAGCAGCTTGGAACAGTTCCTCCGCACAGATACGCAGTATTTT. It encodes CASSLEQFLRTDTQYF. The full variable domain, rest sourced from reference TRBV5-1 and TRBJ2-3, is KAGVTQTPRYLIKTRGQQVTLSCSPISGHRSVSWYQQTPGQGLQFLFEYFSETQRNKGNFPGRFSGRQFSNSRSEMNVSTLELGDSALYLCASSLEQFLRTDTQYFGPGTRLTVL.

There are a few counts of this clonotype. The V call is TRBV12-3 or TRBV12-4, the J call TRBJ2-7, with D perhaps matching TRBD1 (5 bases). This CDR3 region has 13 residues. Trimming stripped 4 bases from V and 3 bases from J, with 10 bases between. The CDR3 DNA sequence: TGTGCCAGCAGTTCCCGACAGAACTACGAGCAGTACTTC. It translates to CASSSRQNYEQYF.

The V gene is TRBV6-6, the J gene TRBJ1-6; D is ambiguous. Trimming left V 4 bases short and J 10 bases short, with 17 bases between. The CDR3 length is 15 residues. The germline V gene encodes CDR1 MNHNY and CDR2 SVGAGI (reference sequence). This CDR3 reads CASSSGWGRGSPLHF. As DNA, the CDR3 is TGTGCCAGCAGTTCTGGGTGGGGAAGAGGATCACCCCTCCACTTT.

This clonotype was seen a handful of times. The chain recombines TRBV28 with TRBJ2-5; D unresolved. This CDR3 has 16 amino acids. The ends were cut back, 6 bases at V and 1 base at J, with 18 bases in the middle. Germline V CDR1 and CDR2: MDHEN, SYDVKM. The CDR3 region is CASSRDTLLAQETQYF. CDR3 sequence (DNA): TGTGCCAGCAGCCGCGACACATTATTAGCCCAAGAGACCCAGTACTTC. Filled out from reference TRBV28 and TRBJ2-5, the complete variable domain reads DVKVTQSSRYLVKRTGEKVFLECVQDMDHENMFWYRQDPGLGLRLIYFSYDVKMKEKGDIPEGYSVSREKKERFSLILESASTNQTSMYLCASSRDTLLAQETQYFGPGTRLLVL.

The chain links TRBV18 to TRBJ1-1; D is possibly TRBD1 (6 bases). The CDR3 loop spans 16 amino acids. Trimming removed 6 bases at V and 4 bases at J, with 21 bases between. The germline V gene encodes CDR1 KGHSH and CDR2 LQKENI. CDR3 residues: CASSHRPDRMVTEAFF. The CDR3 DNA is TGTGCCAGCTCGCACAGACCCGACAGGATGGTCACTGAAGCTTTCTTT.

This clonotype has a handful of counts. The chain carries TRBV5-1 and TRBJ2-5; 7 bases match TRBD2. The CDR3 is made up of 16 amino acids. Germline V gene lookup returns CDR1 SGHRS and CDR2 YFSETQ. Unmatched junction bases numbered 6, after V lost 0 bases and J lost 1 base. Here the CDR3 DNA reads TGCGCCAGCAGCTTGGAGGCGGGGGTCCTCCAAGAGACCCAGTACTTC. This translates into CASSLEAGVLQETQYF.

V gene TRBV7-3 combines with J gene TRBJ2-1; TRBD1 aligns across 10 bases. The CDR3 is 15 residues long. With V trimmed by 5 bases and J by 5 bases, 6 bases remained unmatched. The germline CDR1 and CDR2 sequences are SGHTA and FQGTGA. The CDR3 DNA reads as TGTGCCAGCAGCACCCCGGGACAGGGGAACAATGAGCAGTTCTTC. Amino acids: CASSTPGQGNNEQFF.